This T cell receptor (beta chain) was observed in a study of shared clonotypes between healthy human individuals. Deep-level settings were used for running the assay. Sorted-subset replicate PCR reactions were performed with 150 to 200 ng DNA, corresponding to tens of thousands of T cell genomes. Profiling relied on immunoSEQ multiplex PCR, and the TCRdb table lists in-frame clones only, not all of them. The sample carries approximately 1.9 million clones, around 93% recorded once. Findings and caveats of the study: Clonotypes not shared had lower generation probabilities than those common to all four donors. Around 5% of naive CD4 clonotypes were common to several donors.

Trimming removed 6 bases at V and 1 base at J, with 11 bases between. CDR3 length: 14 amino acids. Germline CDR1 is SGHRS and CDR2 is YFSETQ. To note about this clone: Its antigen is still unknown.

Naive-designated CD8 cells lacked CD45RO, were positively enriched for CCR7, and omitted terminally differentiated effector memory CD45RA+ cells. The chain combines TRBV5-1 with TRBJ2-1; D gene uncertain. The sequenced sample consisted of naive CD8+ T cells from PBMCs. The clonotype was recovered from a young man in good health. Some clones in this sample may be carry-over from other donors' samples. The CDR3 DNA follows: TGCGCCAGCACTCCTGGTCGATCCTACAATGAGCAGTTCTTC. Protein product: CASTPGRSYNEQFF.